This paragraph covers one TCR beta chain sequence. Its target is unknown. The junction does not match germline at one end; this may be a read error. The data originate from a study of OX40 agonist ivuxolimab in advanced cancers. Background on the study: It was permissible to have had prior anti-PD-1, anti-PD-L1 or anti-CTLA-4 therapy, and 40% had some. Study results and limitations: Expanded clones were, on average, more numerous among CD8+ T cells than CD4+. Clones of CD4+ and CD8+ blood T cells grew by week 6 at doses of 0.1 to 3.0 mg/kg.

TCRdb's table, derived via immunoSEQ multiplex PCR, lists solely in-frame clones and lacks some. This table holds approximately 61,000 clones, over 75% found once. The sample was CD4+ or CD8+ T cells sorted from blood, taken in a trial of the OX40 agonist ivuxolimab. The source is an adult with an advanced solid tumor such as melanoma, head and neck, liver or kidney cancer.

CDR3 sequence (DNA): TGCGCCAGCAGCCAAGAACGGAGGGGGGACACTGAAGCTTTCTTT. Its translation: CASSQERRGDTEAFF. The chain carries TRBV5-4 and TRBJ1-1; TRBD1 is a possible D gene (6 bases). Germline V CDR1 and CDR2: SGHNT, YYREEE (reference sequence). The CDR3 runs to 15 residues.